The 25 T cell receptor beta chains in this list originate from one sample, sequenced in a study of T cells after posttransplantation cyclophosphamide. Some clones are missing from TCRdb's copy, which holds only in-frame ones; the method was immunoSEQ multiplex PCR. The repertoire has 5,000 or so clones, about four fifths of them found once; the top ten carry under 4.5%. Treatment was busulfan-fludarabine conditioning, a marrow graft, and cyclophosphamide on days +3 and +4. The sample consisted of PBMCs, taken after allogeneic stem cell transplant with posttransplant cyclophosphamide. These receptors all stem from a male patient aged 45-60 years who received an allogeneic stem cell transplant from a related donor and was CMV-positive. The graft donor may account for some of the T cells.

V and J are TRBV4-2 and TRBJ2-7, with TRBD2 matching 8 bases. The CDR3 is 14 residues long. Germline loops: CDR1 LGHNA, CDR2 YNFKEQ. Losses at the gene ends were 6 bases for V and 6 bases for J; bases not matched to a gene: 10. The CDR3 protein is CASRPERLATEQYF. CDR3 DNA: TGTGCCAGCAGGCCCGAAAGACTAGCGACCGAGCAGTACTTC.

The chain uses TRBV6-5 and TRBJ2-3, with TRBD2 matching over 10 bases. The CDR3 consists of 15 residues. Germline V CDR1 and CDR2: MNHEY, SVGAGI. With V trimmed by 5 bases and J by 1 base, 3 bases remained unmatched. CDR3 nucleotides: TGTGCCAGCAGTCTTCTAGCGGGGGGCACAGATACGCAGTATTTT. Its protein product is CASSLLAGGTDTQYF.

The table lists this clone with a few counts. The CDR3 DNA follows: TGTGCCAGAAGCCTCGGGACAGGCCCCCACGAGCAGTACTTC. This codes for CARSLGTGPHEQYF. The chain links TRBV5-3 to TRBJ2-7, with 8 bases fitting TRBD1. TRBV5-3 is filed as an ORF, its function uncertain. This CDR3 contains 14 residues. After removal of 4 bases from V and 5 bases from J, the junction contained 8 bases not matched to a gene.

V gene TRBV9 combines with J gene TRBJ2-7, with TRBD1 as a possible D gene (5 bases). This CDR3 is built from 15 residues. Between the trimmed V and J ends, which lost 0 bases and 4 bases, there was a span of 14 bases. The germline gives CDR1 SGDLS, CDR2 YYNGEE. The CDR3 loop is CASSVDDSMGYEQYF. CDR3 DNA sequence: TGTGCCAGCAGCGTAGACGACAGCATGGGTTACGAGCAGTACTTC.

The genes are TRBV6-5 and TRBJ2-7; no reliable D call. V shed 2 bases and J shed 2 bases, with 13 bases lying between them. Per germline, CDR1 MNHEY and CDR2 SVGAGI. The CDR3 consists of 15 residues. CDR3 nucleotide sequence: TGTGCCAGCAGTTACCCTCTAGGAGCTACCTACGAGCAGTACTTC. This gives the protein CASSYPLGATYEQYF.

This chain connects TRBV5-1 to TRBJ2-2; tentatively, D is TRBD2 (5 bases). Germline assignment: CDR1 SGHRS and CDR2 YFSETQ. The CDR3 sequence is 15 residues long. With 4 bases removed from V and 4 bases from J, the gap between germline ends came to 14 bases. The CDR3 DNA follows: TGCGCCAGCAGCGTCGGGGAAGTGAGCACCGGGGAGCTGTTTTTT. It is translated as CASSVGEVSTGELFF.

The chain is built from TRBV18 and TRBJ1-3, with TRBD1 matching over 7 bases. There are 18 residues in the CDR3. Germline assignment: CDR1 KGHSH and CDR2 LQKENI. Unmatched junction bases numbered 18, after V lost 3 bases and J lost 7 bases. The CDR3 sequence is CASSPRPLDRSSWNTIYF. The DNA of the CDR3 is TGTGCCAGCTCACCCCGGCCTTTGGACAGGTCCTCCTGGAACACCATATATTTT.

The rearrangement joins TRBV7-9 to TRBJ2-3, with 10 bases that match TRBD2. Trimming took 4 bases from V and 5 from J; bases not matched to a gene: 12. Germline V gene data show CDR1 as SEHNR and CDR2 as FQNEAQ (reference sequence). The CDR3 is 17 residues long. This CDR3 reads CASSSGTSAGGGDTQYF. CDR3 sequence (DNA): TGTGCCAGCAGCTCCGGGACTAGCGCCGGGGGAGGAGATACGCAGTATTTT.

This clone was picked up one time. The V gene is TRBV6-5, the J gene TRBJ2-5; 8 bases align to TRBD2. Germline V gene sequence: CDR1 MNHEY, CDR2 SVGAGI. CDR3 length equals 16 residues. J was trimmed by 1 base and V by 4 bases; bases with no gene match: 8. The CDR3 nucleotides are TGTGCCAGCAGTTCCCCCCACACTAGCGGCCAAGAGACCCAGTACTTC. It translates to CASSSPHTSGQETQYF.

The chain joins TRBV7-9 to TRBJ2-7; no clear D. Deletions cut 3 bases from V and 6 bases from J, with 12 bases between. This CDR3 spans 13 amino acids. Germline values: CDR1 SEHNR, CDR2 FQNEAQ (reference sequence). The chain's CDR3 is CASSFLSPREQYF. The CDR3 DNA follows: TGTGCCAGCAGCTTCCTATCCCCTCGCGAGCAGTACTTC.

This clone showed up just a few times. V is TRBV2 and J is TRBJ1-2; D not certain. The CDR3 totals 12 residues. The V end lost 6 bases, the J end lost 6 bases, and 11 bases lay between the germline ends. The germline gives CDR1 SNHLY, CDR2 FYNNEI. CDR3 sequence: CASRTDSDGYTF. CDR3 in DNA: TGTGCCAGCAGGACTGATAGTGATGGCTACACCTTC.

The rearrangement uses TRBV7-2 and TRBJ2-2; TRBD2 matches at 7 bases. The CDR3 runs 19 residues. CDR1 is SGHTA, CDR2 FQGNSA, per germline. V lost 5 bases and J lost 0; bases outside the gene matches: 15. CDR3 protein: CASSRRDYLSLANTGELFF. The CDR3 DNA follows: TGTGCCAGCAGCCGGCGGGACTACCTCAGTCTCGCGAACACCGGGGAGCTGTTTTTT. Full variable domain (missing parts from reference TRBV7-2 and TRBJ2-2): GAGVSQSPSNKVTEKGKDVELRCDPISGHTALYWYRQSLGQGLEFLIYFQGNSAPDKSGLPSDRFSAERTGGSVSTLTIQRTQQEDSAVYLCASSRRDYLSLANTGELFFGEGSRLTVL.

Here the CDR3 reads CASSLVRDGNQPQHF. CDR3 nucleotides: TGTGCCAGCAGCTTAGTTCGGGATGGAAATCAGCCCCAGCATTTT. The chain recombines TRBV7-8 with TRBJ1-5; D not certain. The germline gives CDR1 SGHVS, CDR2 FQNEAQ. CDR3 length: 15 amino acids. V was trimmed by 1 base and J by 4 bases, leaving 11 bases between them. The full variable domain, its missing parts supplied by reference TRBV7-8 and TRBJ1-5, is GAGVSQSPRYKVAKRGQDVALRCDPISGHVSLFWYQQALGQGPEFLTYFQNEAQLDKSGLPSDRFFAERPEGSVSTLKIQRTQQEDSAVYLCASSLVRDGNQPQHFGDGTRLSIL.

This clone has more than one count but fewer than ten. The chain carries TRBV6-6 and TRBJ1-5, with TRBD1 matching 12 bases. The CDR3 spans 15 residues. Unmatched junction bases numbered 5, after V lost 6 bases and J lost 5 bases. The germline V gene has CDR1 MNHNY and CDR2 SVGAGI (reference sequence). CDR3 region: CASRRGQGADQPQHF. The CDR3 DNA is TGTGCCAGCAGGCGGGGACAGGGGGCGGATCAGCCCCAGCATTTT.

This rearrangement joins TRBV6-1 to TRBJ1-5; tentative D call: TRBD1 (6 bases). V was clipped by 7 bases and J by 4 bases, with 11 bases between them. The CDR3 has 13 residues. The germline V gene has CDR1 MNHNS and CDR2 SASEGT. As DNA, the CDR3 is TGTGCCAGCATTGGACAGCTGAATCAGCCCCAGCATTTT. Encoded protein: CASIGQLNQPQHF.

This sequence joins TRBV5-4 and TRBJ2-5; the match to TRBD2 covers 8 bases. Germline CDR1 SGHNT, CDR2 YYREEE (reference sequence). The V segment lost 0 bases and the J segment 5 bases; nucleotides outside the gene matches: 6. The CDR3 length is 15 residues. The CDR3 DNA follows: TGTGCCAGCAGCTTGGCCGGGGCTAGCGGGGAGACCCAGTACTTC. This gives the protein CASSLAGASGETQYF.

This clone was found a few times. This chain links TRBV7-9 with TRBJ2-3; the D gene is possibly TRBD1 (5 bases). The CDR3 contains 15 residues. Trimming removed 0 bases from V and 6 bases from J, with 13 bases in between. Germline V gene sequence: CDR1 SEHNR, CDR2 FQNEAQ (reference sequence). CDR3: CASSLAQGGRDTQYF. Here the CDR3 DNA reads TGTGCCAGCAGCTTAGCGCAGGGCGGTAGGGATACGCAGTATTTT.

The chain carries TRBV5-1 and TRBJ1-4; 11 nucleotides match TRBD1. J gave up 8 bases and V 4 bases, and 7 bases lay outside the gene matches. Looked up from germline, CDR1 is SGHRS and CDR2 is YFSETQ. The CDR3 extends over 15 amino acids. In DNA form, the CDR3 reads TGCGCCAGCAGCGTAACCGGGACAGGGGGGGAAAAACTGTTTTTT. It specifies CASSVTGTGGEKLFF. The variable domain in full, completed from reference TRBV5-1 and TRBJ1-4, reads KAGVTQTPRYLIKTRGQQVTLSCSPISGHRSVSWYQQTPGQGLQFLFEYFSETQRNKGNFPGRFSGRQFSNSRSEMNVSTLELGDSALYLCASSVTGTGGEKLFFGSGTQLSVL.

CDR3 nucleotides: TGTGCCTGGAACAGGGGGCTGTCTAATGAAAAACTGTTTTTT. It is translated as CAWNRGLSNEKLFF. The J gene is TRBJ1-4, the V gene TRBV30; 9 nucleotides match TRBD1. Germline-derived CDR1 and CDR2 are GTSNPN and SVGIG (reference sequence). The V and J ends lost 4 bases and 3 bases, in that order; junction bases with no gene match: 3. The CDR3 spans 14 residues.

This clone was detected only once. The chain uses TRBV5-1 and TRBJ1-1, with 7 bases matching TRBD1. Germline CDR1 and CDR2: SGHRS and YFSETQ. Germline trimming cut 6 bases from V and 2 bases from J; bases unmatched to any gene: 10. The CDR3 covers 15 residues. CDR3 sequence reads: CASNLQGNGNTEAFF. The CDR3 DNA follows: TGCGCCAGCAATTTACAGGGGAATGGAAACACTGAAGCTTTCTTT.

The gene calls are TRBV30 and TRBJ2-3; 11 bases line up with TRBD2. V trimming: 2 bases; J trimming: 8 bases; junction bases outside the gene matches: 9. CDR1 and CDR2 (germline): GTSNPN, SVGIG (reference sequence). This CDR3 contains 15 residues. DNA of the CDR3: TGTGCCTGGAGTCACCTAGCGGGAGGTCCGGGTACGCAGTATTTT. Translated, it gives CAWSHLAGGPGTQYF.

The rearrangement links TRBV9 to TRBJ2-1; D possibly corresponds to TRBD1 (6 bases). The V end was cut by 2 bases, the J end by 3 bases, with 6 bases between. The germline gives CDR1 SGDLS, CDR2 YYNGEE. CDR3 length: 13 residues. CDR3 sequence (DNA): TGTGCCAGCAGCGTGGACAGCTACAATGAGCAGTTCTTC. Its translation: CASSVDSYNEQFF.

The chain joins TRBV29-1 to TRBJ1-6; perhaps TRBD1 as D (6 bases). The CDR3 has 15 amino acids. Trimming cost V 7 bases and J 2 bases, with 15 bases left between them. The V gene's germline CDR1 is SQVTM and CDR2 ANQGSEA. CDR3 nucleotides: TGCAGCGCCCGTCGGGGGGCCGCCTATAATTCACCCCTCCACTTT. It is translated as CSARRGAAYNSPLHF.

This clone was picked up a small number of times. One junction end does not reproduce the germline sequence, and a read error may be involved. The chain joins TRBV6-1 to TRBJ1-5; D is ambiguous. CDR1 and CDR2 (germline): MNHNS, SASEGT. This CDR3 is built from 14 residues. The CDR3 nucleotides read TGTGCCAGCATGGTCCGGTATAGCAATCATCCCCATCATTTT. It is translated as CASMVRYSNHPHHF.

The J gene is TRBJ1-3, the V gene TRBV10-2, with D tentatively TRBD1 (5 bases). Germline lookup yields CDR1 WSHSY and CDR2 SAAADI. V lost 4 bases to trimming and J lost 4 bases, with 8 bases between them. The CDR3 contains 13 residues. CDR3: CASSGTIGNTIYF. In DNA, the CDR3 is TGCGCCAGCAGTGGGACAATCGGAAACACCATATATTTT.